The present entry profiles one T cell receptor (beta chain) with its context. This sample is drawn from a study of cytomegalovirus exposure and HLA in healthy donors. With 60 Vbeta and 13 Jbeta primers, the PCR was carried out. The repertoire was sequenced with immunoSEQ multiplex PCR; TCRdb's copy has only in-frame clones and lacks some. Its table lists 180,000 or so clones. Germline V gene sequence: CDR1 SGHRS, CDR2 YFSETQ. V gave up 0 bases and J gave up 5 bases, with 17 bases separating them. The CDR3 sequence is 16 residues long. The source of this sequence is a woman between 18 and 29 years old in good health and CMV-seropositive. The chain employs TRBV5-1 and TRBJ2-5; D perhaps matches TRBD1 (6 bases). Material: PBMCs. The CDR3 DNA follows: TGCGCCAGCAGCTTGGCAGTTCTGGCTAGGGGGGAGACCCAGTACTTC. It codes for CASSLAVLARGETQYF.